The next 18 T cell receptor beta chains were all read from a single sample in a study of OX40 agonist ivuxolimab in advanced cancers. Clones were sequenced by immunoSEQ multiplex PCR, and TCRdb holds only the in-frame ones, with some missing. The sample has around 130,000 clones, 93% seen once. Specimen: CD4+ or CD8+ T cells sorted from blood, collected in a trial of the OX40 agonist ivuxolimab. The source of these receptors is an adult with an advanced solid tumor such as melanoma, head and neck, liver or kidney cancer.

The J gene is TRBJ2-2, the V gene TRBV27; D ambiguous. Looked up from germline, CDR1 is MNHEY and CDR2 is SMNVEV (reference sequence). The CDR3 loop spans 14 amino acids. V was cut by 6 bases and J by 3 bases, with 11 bases left in between. For the CDR3, the DNA is TGTGCCAGCAGCTCCGGTAGGGACACCGGGGAGCTGTTTTTT. This encodes CASSSGRDTGELFF.

V gene TRBV2 combines with J gene TRBJ1-2; the match to TRBD1 covers 9 bases. Trimming at V came to 5 bases and at J to 8 bases, leaving 9 bases not matched to a gene. The CDR3 contains 14 residues. The V gene's germline CDR1 is SNHLY and CDR2 FYNNEI. The CDR3, as DNA: TGTGCCAGCAGTAAGACAGGGGGTTATGGAGGCTACACCTTC. This codes for CASSKTGGYGGYTF.

A few counts support this clone. V usage is TRBV10-1 and J usage is TRBJ1-3; 8 bases agree with TRBD1. CDR3 length: 16 amino acids. The germline gives CDR1 WNHNN, CDR2 SYGVQD (reference sequence). With V trimmed by 8 bases and J by 0 bases, 9 bases remained unmatched. CDR3 loop: CASGPGQDSSGNTIYF. As DNA, the CDR3 is TGCGCCAGCGGACCGGGACAGGATAGCTCTGGAAACACCATATATTTT.

The V call is TRBV21-1, the J call TRBJ2-1. TRBV21-1 is described as a pseudogene. This CDR3 has 15 amino acids. The CDR3 DNA sequence: TGTGCCAGCAGCAAAAATGCGACCGTCTACAATGAGCAGTTCTTC. Translated, it gives CASSKNATVYNEQFF.

The chain joins TRBV6-5 to TRBJ1-5; 7 bases are a match to TRBD1. The J segment lost 1 base and the V segment lost 7 bases, leaving 1 base of the junction unmatched. The germline V gene has CDR1 MNHEY and CDR2 SVGAGI. The CDR3 extends over 13 amino acids. The DNA for the CDR3 is TGTGCCAGCACCAGGGGGAGCAATCAGCCCCAGCATTTT. Translated: CASTRGSNQPQHF.

The rearrangement uses TRBV7-9 and TRBJ1-6; D possibly corresponds to TRBD1 (5 bases). Trimming shortened V by 11 bases and J by 2 bases, and 13 bases separated the two germline ends. CDR1 is SEHNR and CDR2 is FQNEAQ in the germline V gene (reference sequence). The CDR3 sequence is 14 residues long. CDR3 nucleotides: TGTGCCTCAACTGGGGGAACCTATAATTCACCCCTCCACTTT. This gives the protein CASTGGTYNSPLHF.

CDR3 DNA sequence: TGTGCCAGCAGTTACCGAGCGGGGGGGGATACGCAGTATTTT. This codes for CASSYRAGGDTQYF. The chain uses TRBV6-5 and TRBJ2-3, with TRBD2 matching over 10 bases. V dropped 2 bases and J dropped 6; count of bases not matched to a gene: 2. The CDR3 runs 14 residues. Germline V gene sequence: CDR1 MNHEY, CDR2 SVGAGI.

J is TRBJ1-6 and V is TRBV25-1, with a possible D match to TRBD1 (6 bases). Germline-derived CDR1 and CDR2 are MGHDK and SYGVNS. Trimming shortened V by 6 bases and J by 3 bases, and 18 bases separated the two germline ends. The CDR3 is made up of 17 amino acids. The CDR3 reads CASRARGVGLYNSPLHF. The CDR3 DNA is TGTGCCAGCAGGGCAAGGGGGGTCGGTCTCTATAATTCACCCCTCCACTTT.

CDR3 protein: CASSWGQGYTGELFF. For the CDR3, the DNA is TGTGCCAGCAGCTGGGGACAGGGGTACACCGGGGAGCTGTTTTTT. The chain employs TRBV11-2 and TRBJ2-2; 10 nucleotides align to TRBD1. The CDR3 is made up of 15 amino acids. Germline V gene lookup returns CDR1 SGHAT and CDR2 FQNNGV. Trimming took 4 bases from V and 3 from J; bases not matched to a gene: 2.

This clone was detected once. The rearrangement links TRBV4-1 to TRBJ2-7; D is perhaps TRBD2 (6 bases). Germline V gene data show CDR1 as MGHRA and CDR2 as YSYEKL. The ends were cut back, 0 bases at V and 6 bases at J, with 15 bases in the middle. The CDR3 contains 15 residues. CDR3 nucleotides: TGCGCCAGCAGCCAAGAGACTAGACCCCATCGCGAGCAGTACTTC. This codes for CASSQETRPHREQYF.

The CDR3 nucleotides read TGTGCCAGCAGTGAATTAGGAGTCTACGAGCAGTACTTC. This codes for CASSELGVYEQYF. This chain links TRBV6-1 with TRBJ2-7; D gene ambiguous. CDR1 MNHNS and CDR2 SASEGT come from the germline V gene. V dropped 2 bases and J dropped 3 bases, with 8 bases sitting between them. The CDR3 runs 13 residues.

The chain employs TRBV25-1 and TRBJ1-6; D is possibly TRBD1 (6 bases). The V end was cut by 0 bases, the J end by 9 bases, with 12 bases between. The CDR3 length is 15 residues. Germline V gene sequence: CDR1 MGHDK, CDR2 SYGVNS. In DNA, the CDR3 is TGTGCCAGCAGTGAATATAGGCAGGGGACTTCACCCCTCCACTTT. Encoded protein: CASSEYRQGTSPLHF.

This clone was counted a single time. The rearrangement uses TRBV2 and TRBJ1-4; TRBD1 might be the D (6 bases). Germline V gene data show CDR1 as SNHLY and CDR2 as FYNNEI. The CDR3 runs to 15 residues. The ends were cut back, 7 bases at V and 0 bases at J, with 12 bases in the middle. CDR3 DNA sequence: TGTGCCAGCAAGGGGGTGCGGGCAACTAATGAAAAACTGTTTTTT. This encodes CASKGVRATNEKLFF.

The rearrangement links TRBV7-3 to TRBJ1-1, with D unclear. Germline V CDR1 and CDR2: SGHTA, FQGTGA. With 5 bases removed from V and 1 base from J, the gap between germline ends came to 8 bases. CDR3 length: 13 amino acids. For the CDR3, the DNA is TGTGCCAGCAGCCTACAGCCGAACACTGAAGCTTTCTTT. Its translation: CASSLQPNTEAFF. The variable domain in full, with the rest retrieved from reference TRBV7-3 and TRBJ1-1, is GAGVSQTPSNKVTEKGKYVELRCDPISGHTALYWYRQSLGQGPEFLIYFQGTGAADDSGLPNDRFFAVRPEGSVSTLKIQRTERGDSAVYLCASSLQPNTEAFFGQGTRLTVV.

The chain links TRBV19 to TRBJ2-1; TRBD1 is a possible D gene (7 bases). The CDR3 runs to 16 residues. V shed 5 bases and J shed 8 bases, with 22 bases lying between them. Germline CDR1 is LNHDA and CDR2 is SQIVND (reference sequence). Here the CDR3 reads CASSSSWRRGVDEQFF. DNA for the CDR3: TGTGCCAGTAGTTCCTCTTGGCGCAGGGGGGTCGATGAGCAGTTCTTC.

This clone was counted many times. This chain links TRBV5-6 with TRBJ2-6; no definite D call. Trimming removed 2 bases from V and 0 bases from J, with 12 bases in between. The CDR3 is 17 residues long. Germline lookup yields CDR1 SGHDT and CDR2 YYEEEE. DNA for the CDR3: TGTGCCAGCAGCTTTCGGACCTTATCCTCTGGGGCCAACGTCCTGACTTTC. Protein: CASSFRTLSSGANVLTF.

This clone was counted once. The chain links TRBV28 to TRBJ1-4; D remains unclear. The CDR3 spans 11 residues. Germline CDR1 MDHEN, CDR2 SYDVKM. V gave up 8 bases and J gave up 3 bases, with 4 bases separating them. CDR3 DNA sequence: TGTGCCAGCCACTCTAATGAAAAACTGTTTTTT. Residues: CASHSNEKLFF.

J is TRBJ2-3 and V is TRBV11-3, with D uncertain. CDR1 is SGHNT and CDR2 is YENEEA in the germline V gene. Deletions cut 0 bases from V and 4 bases from J, with 5 bases between. The CDR3 is 13 amino acids. CDR3 coding DNA: TGTGCCAGCAGCTTAGATCGACCAGATACGCAGTATTTT. Residues: CASSLDRPDTQYF.